Listed below are T cell receptor beta chains from one sample, sequenced in a study of blood T cells in healthy people across ages. TCRdb used MiXCR to reprocess the 5' RACE reads, holding one entry per CDR3 protein. The sample yields around 2 million distinct CDR3 sequences, about two fifths seen once. The source material was blood. These receptors originate from a human donor in good health. Both conserved end residues are part of each CDR3. The D gene is left open where the match is weak. Some rows mark clone size as missing; the rest say once, few, many or name a class of expanded clone.

D: .; V: TRBV7-2; J: TRBJ2-3; size: .; length: 15; DNA: TGTGCCAGCAGCTTCGACAGGGCGCGGGGAGATACGCAGTATTTT; CDR3: CASSFDRARGDTQYF
D: .; V: TRBV21-1; J: TRBJ2-3; size: few; length: 15; DNA: TGTGCCAGCAGCAAAGCGTGGACAGGGACAGATACGCAGTATTTT; CDR3: CASSKAWTGTDTQYF
D: .; V: TRBV7-9; J: TRBJ2-2; size: .; length: 12; DNA: TGTGCCAGCAGCTTTGGGGACGGGGAGCTGTTTTTT; CDR3: CASSFGDGELFF
D: TRBD2; V: TRBV3-1; J: TRBJ2-1; size: .; length: 17; DNA: TGTGCCAGCAGCCAAGATCCGAGCGGGGGGGAATACAATGAGCAGTTCTTC; CDR3: CASSQDPSGGEYNEQFF
D: .; V: TRBV3-1; J: TRBJ1-2; size: .; length: 13; DNA: TGTGCCAGCAGCCAAGATCAGACCTATGGCTACACCTTC; CDR3: CASSQDQTYGYTF
D: .; V: TRBV7-9; J: TRBJ2-7; size: .; length: 14; DNA: TGTGCCAGCAGCAACCGGGACGGAGCTCCGGGGCAGTACTTC; CDR3: CASSNRDGAPGQYF
D: TRBD1; V: TRBV5-1; J: TRBJ2-7; size: .; length: 13; DNA: TGCGCCAGCAGCCCCTCACTCCCGACAGGGCTGTACTTC; CDR3: CASSPSLPTGLYF
D: .; V: TRBV11-2; J: TRBJ2-4; size: .; length: 13; DNA: TGTGCCAGCAGCTTTGTCACGGGTAACATTCAGTACTTC; CDR3: CASSFVTGNIQYF
D: .; V: TRBV6-1; J: TRBJ1-6; size: .; length: 15; DNA: TGTGCCAGCAGTGAGGCTCGGCGCCGATTCATACCCCTCCACTTT; CDR3: CASSEARRRFIPLHF
D: .; V: TRBV10-3; J: TRBJ2-7; size: .; length: 14; DNA: TGTGCCATCAGTGAATACAGGAGCTCCTACGAGCAGTACTTC; CDR3: CAISEYRSSYEQYF
D: .; V: TRBV20-1; J: TRBJ2-1; size: .; length: 14; DNA: TGCAGTGCCCACGACAGAGACTTTAACAATGAGCAGTTCTTC; CDR3: CSAHDRDFNNEQFF
D: .; V: TRBV27; J: TRBJ2-1; size: few; length: 13; DNA: TGTGCCAGCAGTTCGACTAGTTTCAATGAGCAGTTCTTC; CDR3: CASSSTSFNEQFF
D: .; V: TRBV14; J: TRBJ1-2; size: few; length: 15; DNA: TGTGCCAGCAGCCAAGTAGTGGATCCAAGGGATGGCTACACCTTC; CDR3: CASSQVVDPRDGYTF